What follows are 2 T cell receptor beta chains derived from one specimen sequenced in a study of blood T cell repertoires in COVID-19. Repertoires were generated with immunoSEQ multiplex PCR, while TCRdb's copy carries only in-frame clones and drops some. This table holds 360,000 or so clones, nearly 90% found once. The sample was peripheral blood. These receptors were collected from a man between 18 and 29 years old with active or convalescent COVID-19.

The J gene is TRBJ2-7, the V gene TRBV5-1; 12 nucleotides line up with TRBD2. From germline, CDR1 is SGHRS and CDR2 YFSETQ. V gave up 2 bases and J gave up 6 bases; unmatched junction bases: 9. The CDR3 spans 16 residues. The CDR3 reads CASSFVPGLAGFEQYF. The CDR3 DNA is TGCGCCAGCAGCTTTGTTCCGGGACTAGCGGGTTTCGAGCAGTACTTC. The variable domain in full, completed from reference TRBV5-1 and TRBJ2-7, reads KAGVTQTPRYLIKTRGQQVTLSCSPISGHRSVSWYQQTPGQGLQFLFEYFSETQRNKGNFPGRFSGRQFSNSRSEMNVSTLELGDSALYLCASSFVPGLAGFEQYFGPGTRLTVT.

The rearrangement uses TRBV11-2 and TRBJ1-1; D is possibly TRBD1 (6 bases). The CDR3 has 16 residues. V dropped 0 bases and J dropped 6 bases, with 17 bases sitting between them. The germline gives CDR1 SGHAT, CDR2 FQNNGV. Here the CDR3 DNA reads TGTGCCAGCAGCTTAGAGGCCAGGGGAAGGTTACCTGAAGCTTTCTTT. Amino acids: CASSLEARGRLPEAFF.